The 8 T cell receptor beta chains below were found in one sample sequenced in a study of blood T cell repertoires in COVID-19. TCRdb's copy holds only in-frame clones and misses some; the assay was immunoSEQ multiplex PCR. The sample includes roughly 230,000 clones, nearly 90% seen only once; the top ten take around 1.9%. The sample consisted of peripheral blood. Receptors originate from an older woman with COVID-19, enrolled during active disease.

The chain combines TRBV19 with TRBJ2-1; D not certain. The CDR3 extends over 15 amino acids. Germline CDR1 and CDR2: LNHDA and SQIVND (reference sequence). Between the trimmed V and J ends, which lost 4 bases and 2 bases, there was a span of 12 bases. This CDR3 reads CASSKKIPTYNEQFF. The CDR3, as DNA: TGTGCCAGTAGTAAAAAGATACCTACCTACAATGAGCAGTTCTTC.

The rearrangement joins TRBV7-3 to TRBJ2-1; 9 bases are a match to TRBD2. Germline trimming cut 5 bases from V and 3 bases from J; bases unmatched to any gene: 11. The CDR3 is 17 amino acids. The germline V gene encodes CDR1 SGHTA and CDR2 FQGTGA. The CDR3 reads CASSPRFSGGHYNEQFF. In DNA form, the CDR3 reads TGTGCCAGCAGCCCCCGGTTCAGCGGGGGGCACTACAATGAGCAGTTCTTC.

This clone was counted a few times. The chain recombines TRBV5-4 with TRBJ1-1, with unresolved D. Germline values: CDR1 SGHNT, CDR2 YYREEE (reference sequence). Trimming cost V 3 bases and J 4 bases, with 16 bases left between them. CDR3 size: 15 residues. CDR3 sequence: CASSSPRGPGTEAFF. The CDR3 DNA sequence: TGTGCCAGCAGCTCACCCCGGGGTCCGGGCACTGAAGCTTTCTTT.

This clone was found once. The rearrangement joins TRBV18 to TRBJ2-7, with 7 bases matching TRBD1. V lost 3 bases to trimming and J lost 4 bases; unmatched junction nucleotides: 9. CDR1 is KGHSH and CDR2 is LQKENI in the germline V gene. This CDR3 contains 15 residues. The chain's CDR3 is CASSPSLDRIYEQYF. CDR3 DNA sequence: TGTGCCAGCTCACCCAGTCTGGACAGGATTTACGAGCAGTACTTC.

The chain combines TRBV10-3 with TRBJ1-2; a weak D match, TRBD1 (6 bases). The CDR3 has 12 amino acids. Germline CDR1 reads ENHRY; CDR2 reads SYGVKD. V was trimmed by 5 bases and J by 8 bases, leaving 12 bases between them. The CDR3 here is CAISQGFRGYTF. For the CDR3, the DNA is TGTGCCATCAGTCAGGGGTTTCGGGGCTACACCTTC.

The V and J genes are TRBV18 and TRBJ1-1; D gene uncertain. The V end was cut by 2 bases, the J end by 2 bases, with 12 bases between. This CDR3 contains 15 residues. Germline V gene data show CDR1 as KGHSH and CDR2 as LQKENI. The CDR3 DNA reads TGTGCCAGCTCACCAACCGTCGCGAGTAACACTGAAGCTTTCTTT. Amino acids: CASSPTVASNTEAFF.

The chain recombines TRBV4-1 with TRBJ1-1; the D gene is possibly TRBD1 (6 bases). The CDR3 sequence is 15 residues long. In germline, CDR1 is MGHRA, CDR2 YSYEKL. Trimming pared 3 bases from V and 3 bases from J, leaving 14 bases between. The CDR3 DNA sequence: TGCGCCAGCAGCCAGGGTCTGGGGGCGGACACTGAAGCTTTCTTT. It encodes CASSQGLGADTEAFF.

The V call is TRBV5-6, the J call TRBJ2-7; TRBD2 aligns across 8 bases. The CDR3 spans 15 residues. With 5 bases clipped from V and 6 bases from J, the junction kept 13 bases outside the gene matches. Germline V lookup: CDR1 SGHDT, CDR2 YYEEEE. CDR3 in amino acids: CASRTFGGAPGEQYF. CDR3 coding DNA: TGTGCCAGCAGAACCTTCGGGGGGGCCCCCGGCGAGCAGTACTTC. The full variable domain, completed using reference TRBV5-6 and TRBJ2-7, is DAGVTQSPTHLIKTRGQQVTLRCSPKSGHDTVSWYQQALGQGPQFIFQYYEEEERQRGNFPDRFSGHQFPNYSSELNVNALLLGDSALYLCASRTFGGAPGEQYFGPGTRLTVT.